Listed here are 30 T cell receptor beta chains from one sample, sequenced in a study of T-cell reconstitution after alpha-beta-depleted transplantation in children. Unique molecular identifiers were incorporated into the prepared TCRbeta library. From the PCR reads, TCRdb called clonotypes with MiXCR, one entry per CDR3 protein. The sample contains roughly 490,000 distinct CDR3 sequences, around 10% of which appear only once. This sample comprised PBMCs, mostly from graft donor cells, obtained 180 days after TCRalphabeta/CD19-depleted stem cell transplant. These receptor sequences come from a female patient younger than 10 who had a stem cell transplant for aplastic anemia, so the T cells may come from the graft donor.

The DNA for the CDR3 is TGTGCCTGGGCCGGGACAGGGAACCAGCCCCAGCATTTT. It is translated as CAWAGTGNQPQHF. The rearrangement uses TRBV30 and TRBJ1-5, with 9 bases aligning to TRBD1. The ends lost 5 bases at V and 7 bases at J; junction bases unmatched: 6. CDR3 length equals 13 residues. Germline V lookup: CDR1 GTSNPN, CDR2 SVGIG (reference sequence).

In its sample, this clonotype was seen many times. The CDR3 loop is CASSLAPGGTAFF. CDR3 bases: TGTGCCAGCAGTTTAGCGCCAGGGGGAACAGCTTTCTTT. The chain joins TRBV12-3 or TRBV12-4 to TRBJ1-1, with 7 bases that match TRBD1. The CDR3 runs to 13 residues. The V and J ends lost 0 bases and 10 bases, in that order; junction bases with no gene match: 5.

J is TRBJ2-7 and V is TRBV5-6; the match to TRBD1 covers 8 bases. V dropped 2 bases and J dropped 7; count of bases not matched to a gene: 5. The germline gives CDR1 SGHDT, CDR2 YYEEEE. This CDR3 has 13 amino acids. CDR3 sequence reads: CASSLPWTGEQYF. The CDR3 DNA reads TGTGCCAGCAGCTTACCCTGGACAGGGGAGCAGTACTTC.

This clonotype was counted a few times. The chain couples TRBV4-3 to TRBJ2-5; no clear D gene. V lost 0 bases and J 4 bases, leaving 6 bases between the germline ends. The CDR3 loop spans 13 amino acids. Germline CDR1 LGHNA, CDR2 YSLEER. In DNA, the CDR3 is TGCGCCAGCAGCCAAGATAGGAGAGAGACCCAGTACTTC. Its protein is CASSQDRRETQYF.

This rearrangement joins TRBV7-9 to TRBJ1-6; perhaps TRBD1 as D (5 bases). Trimming stripped 0 bases from V and 13 bases from J, with 16 bases between. The CDR3 loop spans 15 amino acids. In germline, CDR1 is SEHNR, CDR2 FQNEAQ (reference sequence). The chain's CDR3 is CASSLAGSRTTPLHF. The CDR3 DNA is TGTGCCAGCAGCTTAGCCGGCTCCAGGACAACTCCCCTCCACTTT.

The table lists this clonotype with a few counts. The V and J genes are TRBV24-1 and TRBJ2-2, with 13 bases that match TRBD2. Germline V gene lookup returns CDR1 KGHDR and CDR2 SFDVKD. The CDR3 consists of 17 residues. The ends lost 7 bases at V and 4 bases at J; junction bases unmatched: 8. This CDR3 is CATRGTSGKKSTGELFF. Written as DNA, the CDR3 is TGTGCCACCAGGGGGACTAGCGGGAAAAAGAGCACCGGGGAGCTGTTTTTT.

This clonotype was detected a few times. The chain recombines TRBV6-5 with TRBJ2-2; no firm D call. The germline V and J ends were trimmed by 0 bases and 4 bases, with 6 bases remaining between them. The length of the CDR3 is 14 residues. CDR1 and CDR2 from the germline V gene are MNHEY and SVGAGI. The CDR3 nucleotides are TGTGCCAGCAGTTACTCTGACGGCACCGGGGAGCTGTTTTTT. Its translation is CASSYSDGTGELFF.

This clonotype was counted between two and nine times. This chain links TRBV24-1 with TRBJ1-2, with TRBD1 as a possible D gene (6 bases). The V end was cut by 3 bases, the J end by 5 bases, with 15 bases between. The germline V gene has CDR1 KGHDR and CDR2 SFDVKD. The CDR3 sequence is 15 residues long. CDR3 DNA: TGTGCCACCAGTGATGCCCCCGGGGGGGCGTATGGCTACACCTTC. Translating gives CATSDAPGGAYGYTF.

In this sample, this clonotype turned up a few times. The chain couples TRBV2 to TRBJ1-2, with 8 bases that match TRBD1. The V and J ends lost 4 bases and 0 bases, in that order; junction bases with no gene match: 10. Germline-derived CDR1 and CDR2 are SNHLY and FYNNEI. This CDR3 region has 17 residues. The CDR3, as DNA: TGTGCCAGCAGTGGGGACAGGACCGACCTCGCTAACTATGGCTACACCTTC. Translated, it gives CASSGDRTDLANYGYTF. The entire variable domain, with the rest obtained from reference TRBV2 and TRBJ1-2, is as follows: EPEVTQTPSHQVTQMGQEVILRCVPISNHLYFYWYRQILGQKVEFLVSFYNNEISEKSEIFDDQFSVERPDGSNFTLKIRSTKLEDSAMYFCASSGDRTDLANYGYTFGSGTRLTVV.

On this clonotype itself: The junction does not match germline at one end; this may be a read error. The CDR3: CASSALAGIPKNSQYF. CDR3 sequence (DNA): TGTGCCAGCAGCGCACTAGCGGGGATCCCCAAAAACAGTCAGTACTTC. The rearrangement links TRBV7-2 to TRBJ2-4; 10 bases are shared with TRBD2. This CDR3 has 16 amino acids. Germline V gives CDR1 SGHTA, CDR2 FQGNSA.

The rearrangement links TRBV20-1 to TRBJ2-2; TRBD1 matches 7 bases. This CDR3 is 15 amino acids long. Germline assignment: CDR1 DFQATT and CDR2 SNEGSKA (reference sequence). Germline trimming cut 5 bases from V and 2 bases from J; bases unmatched to any gene: 8. CDR3 region: CSAAPGTVNTGELFF. The CDR3 bases are TGCAGTGCTGCTCCCGGGACAGTAAACACCGGGGAGCTGTTTTTT.

The CDR3 here is CSASERLTEAFF. The CDR3 bases are TGCAGTGCTAGCGAGCGGCTGACTGAAGCTTTCTTT. The chain joins TRBV20-1 to TRBJ1-1, with D hard to call. Trimming stripped 3 bases from V and 5 bases from J, with 10 bases between. Germline CDR1 reads DFQATT; CDR2 reads SNEGSKA (reference sequence). This CDR3 region has 12 residues.

This clonotype was observed at least ten times. The V and J genes are TRBV7-2 and TRBJ1-2; 7 bases align to TRBD1. In germline, CDR1 is SGHTA, CDR2 FQGNSA. V lost 4 bases, J lost 10 bases, and 3 bases stayed unmatched. This CDR3 spans 11 amino acids. In nucleotides, the CDR3 is TGTGCCAGCAGCTCCGACAGGGCCTACACCTTC. It codes for CASSSDRAYTF.

The CDR3 sequence: CSARARGDQPQHF. The CDR3 DNA is TGCAGTGCTAGAGCCAGGGGTGATCAGCCCCAGCATTTT. The chain is built from TRBV20-1 and TRBJ1-5, with D tentatively TRBD1 (6 bases). Germline-derived CDR1 and CDR2 are DFQATT and SNEGSKA (reference sequence). CDR3 length equals 13 residues. The V gene lost 1 base and the J gene lost 5 bases, with 9 bases spanning the gap.

The chain joins TRBV27 to TRBJ2-7; tentatively, D is TRBD1 (6 bases). The germline gives CDR1 MNHEY, CDR2 SMNVEV (reference sequence). V was clipped by 6 bases and J by 3 bases, with 12 bases between them. The CDR3 contains 13 residues. The CDR3, as DNA: TGTGCCAGCAGCCTCGGACAGATCTACGAGCAGTACGTC. This translates into CASSLGQIYEQYV.

V gene TRBV25-1 combines with J gene TRBJ2-3; a weak D match, TRBD2 (6 bases). CDR1 is MGHDK and CDR2 is SYGVNS in the germline V gene. CDR3 size: 19 residues. The V gene lost 1 base and the J gene lost 0 bases, with 20 bases spanning the gap. CDR3 residues: CASSELVRGGGGSTDTQYF. The CDR3 DNA follows: TGTGCCAGCAGTGAATTGGTGCGGGGAGGCGGCGGTAGCACAGATACGCAGTATTTT. The variable domain in full, with the rest retrieved from reference TRBV25-1 and TRBJ2-3, is EADIYQTPRYLVIGTGKKITLECSQTMGHDKMYWYQQDPGMELHLIHYSYGVNSTEKGDLSSESTVSRIRTEHFPLTLESARPSHTSQYLCASSELVRGGGGSTDTQYFGPGTRLTVL.

In its sample, this clonotype was seen a few times. This chain connects TRBV5-1 to TRBJ1-2, with D hard to call. The germline V gene has CDR1 SGHRS and CDR2 YFSETQ. CDR3 length equals 14 residues. V lost 0 bases and J lost 4, with 10 bases in between. As DNA, the CDR3 is TGCGCCAGCAGCTTGGATCTCCGGGGCTATGGCTACACCTTC. Translated, it gives CASSLDLRGYGYTF. Filled out from reference TRBV5-1 and TRBJ1-2, the complete variable domain reads KAGVTQTPRYLIKTRGQQVTLSCSPISGHRSVSWYQQTPGQGLQFLFEYFSETQRNKGNFPGRFSGRQFSNSRSEMNVSTLELGDSALYLCASSLDLRGYGYTFGSGTRLTVV.

The table lists this clonotype with a few counts. As DNA, the CDR3 is TGTGCCAGCAGTCTTTTTAACGAGCAGTACTTC. As protein: CASSLFNEQYF. The chain uses TRBV28 and TRBJ2-7; D gene uncertain. CDR3 length: 11 amino acids. V was trimmed by 5 bases and J by 5 bases, leaving 7 bases between them. Germline V gene sequence: CDR1 MDHEN, CDR2 SYDVKM.

CDR3 nucleotides: TGTGCCAGCAGCCCACCCGGGTGGGCGAATGAAAAACTGTTTTTT. It specifies CASSPPGWANEKLFF. The chain recombines TRBV7-9 with TRBJ1-4; the D is unclear. The CDR3 spans 15 residues. Germline V lookup: CDR1 SEHNR, CDR2 FQNEAQ (reference sequence). Trimming took 5 bases from V and 5 from J, leaving 15 bases between them.

The V and J genes are TRBV10-3 and TRBJ2-1; 7 nucleotides agree with TRBD2. V lost 2 bases and J lost 7; bases outside the gene matches: 5. Germline CDR1 ENHRY, CDR2 SYGVKD. This CDR3 has 14 amino acids. CDR3 coding DNA: TGTGCCATCAGTGAGAGCGGGATAGATAATGAGCAGTTCTTC. Translation: CAISESGIDNEQFF.

The chain combines TRBV4-2 with TRBJ2-7; D may be TRBD2 (6 bases). The germline V and J ends were trimmed by 2 bases and 2 bases, with 16 bases remaining between them. CDR3 length: 16 amino acids. Germline V lookup: CDR1 LGHNA, CDR2 YNFKEQ. In DNA, the CDR3 is TGTGCCAGCAGCCAACCATTAGCGGAGGGACCCTACGAGCAGTACTTC. This encodes CASSQPLAEGPYEQYF.

The chain couples TRBV5-1 to TRBJ2-3, with 15 bases aligning to TRBD2. Germline CDR1 reads SGHRS; CDR2 reads YFSETQ. The CDR3 is made up of 16 amino acids. The junction had 5 bases not matched to a gene; V was cut back by 4 bases and J by 5 bases. The CDR3 region has the DNA TGCGCCAGCAGCCCCGGACTAGCGGGAGGGGAAGATACGCAGTATTTT. Translating gives CASSPGLAGGEDTQYF.

The chain is built from TRBV3-1 and TRBJ1-3; D is possibly TRBD1 (5 bases). The germline gives CDR1 LGHDT, CDR2 YNNKEL (reference sequence). The CDR3 consists of 16 residues. The V gene lost 4 bases and the J gene lost 0 bases, with 13 bases spanning the gap. The CDR3 nucleotides are TGTGCCAGCAGCCCCGGGGGTGCCTCCTCTGGAAACACCATATATTTT. Translated, it gives CASSPGGASSGNTIYF.

This chain joins TRBV7-8 and TRBJ2-5, with 13 nucleotides matching TRBD2. Germline assignment: CDR1 SGHVS and CDR2 FQNEAQ. CDR3 length equals 15 residues. V shed 5 bases and J 5 bases; nucleotides not matched to a gene: 5. The CDR3, as DNA: TGTGCCAGCAGCAGGACTAGCGGGAGTAGGGAGACCCAGTACTTC. This codes for CASSRTSGSRETQYF.

The chain is built from TRBV9 and TRBJ2-3, with D maybe TRBD1 (5 bases). Germline V lookup: CDR1 SGDLS, CDR2 YYNGEE. CDR3 length equals 16 residues. V was shortened by 2 bases and J by 0 bases, with 13 bases between the two germline ends. In DNA form, the CDR3 reads TGTGCCAGCAGCGTCTTATGGACACCCAGCACAGATACGCAGTATTTT. This sequence encodes CASSVLWTPSTDTQYF.

The chain combines TRBV20-1 with TRBJ2-1; TRBD2 is a possible D gene (5 bases). CDR3 length: 14 residues. Trimming shortened V by 5 bases and J by 1 base, and 12 bases separated the two germline ends. Germline CDR1 DFQATT, CDR2 SNEGSKA (reference sequence). The CDR3 protein is CSASKRLSYNEQFF. Here the CDR3 DNA reads TGCAGTGCTTCTAAGCGGTTGTCCTACAATGAGCAGTTCTTC.

Many counts were recorded for this clonotype. The rearrangement uses TRBV28 and TRBJ2-4; TRBD1 might be the D (5 bases). The CDR3 consists of 13 residues. Germline loops: CDR1 MDHEN, CDR2 SYDVKM. Trimming removed 3 bases at V and 4 bases at J, with 7 bases between. The CDR3: CASSFNRKNIQYF. As DNA, the CDR3 is TGTGCCAGCAGTTTCAACAGGAAAAACATTCAGTACTTC.

This clonotype was seen only a few times. The chain joins TRBV5-1 to TRBJ1-5, with 8 bases fitting TRBD1. The J segment lost 3 bases and the V segment lost 0 bases, leaving 2 bases of the junction unmatched. Germline V CDR1 and CDR2: SGHRS, YFSETQ. The CDR3 sequence is 15 residues long. DNA of the CDR3: TGCGCCAGCAGCTTGGGGGGACAGGACAATCAGCCCCAGCATTTT. It translates to CASSLGGQDNQPQHF.

The chain recombines TRBV10-3 with TRBJ2-1; TRBD2 matches 13 bases. Germline lookup yields CDR1 ENHRY and CDR2 SYGVKD. The J segment lost 7 bases and the V segment lost 7 bases, leaving 10 bases of the junction unmatched. The CDR3 length is 16 residues. The CDR3, as DNA: TGTGCCATCACCACGGGACTAGCGGGAAGGGCGAATGAGCAGTTCTTC. Its translation is CAITTGLAGRANEQFF.

On this clonotype: A clone one base away is much larger, so this may be a read error. J is TRBJ2-1 and V is TRBV28; 8 bases match TRBD1. The CDR3 consists of 15 residues. The junction had 14 bases not matched to a gene; V was cut back by 11 bases and J by 5 bases. Germline CDR1 and CDR2: MDHEN and SYDVKM. The CDR3 protein is CACRQGSRGHNEQFF. Here the CDR3 DNA reads TGTGCCTGTCGACAGGGGTCTAGGGGGCACAATGAGCAGTTCTTC.